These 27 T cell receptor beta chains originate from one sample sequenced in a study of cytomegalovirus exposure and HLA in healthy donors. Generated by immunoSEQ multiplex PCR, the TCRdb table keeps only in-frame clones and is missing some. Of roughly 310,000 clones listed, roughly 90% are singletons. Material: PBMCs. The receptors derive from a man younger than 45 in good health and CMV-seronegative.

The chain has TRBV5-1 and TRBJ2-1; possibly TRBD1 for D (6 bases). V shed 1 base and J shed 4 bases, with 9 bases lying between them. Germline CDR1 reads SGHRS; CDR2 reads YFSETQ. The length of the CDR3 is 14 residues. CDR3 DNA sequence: TGCGCCAGCAGCTTGCCGGGACAATACAATGAGCAGTTCTTC. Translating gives CASSLPGQYNEQFF.

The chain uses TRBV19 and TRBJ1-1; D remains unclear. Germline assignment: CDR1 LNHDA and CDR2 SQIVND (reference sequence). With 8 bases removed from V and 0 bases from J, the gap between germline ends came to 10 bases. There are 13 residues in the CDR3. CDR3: CASSPVMNTEAFF. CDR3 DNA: TGTGCCAGTTCTCCAGTTATGAACACTGAAGCTTTCTTT.

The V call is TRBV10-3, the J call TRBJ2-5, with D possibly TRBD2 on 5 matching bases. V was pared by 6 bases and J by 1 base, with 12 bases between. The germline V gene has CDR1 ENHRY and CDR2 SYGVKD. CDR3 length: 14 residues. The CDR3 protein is CAISIGGPQETQYF. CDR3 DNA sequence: TGTGCCATCAGCATTGGAGGACCCCAAGAGACCCAGTACTTC.

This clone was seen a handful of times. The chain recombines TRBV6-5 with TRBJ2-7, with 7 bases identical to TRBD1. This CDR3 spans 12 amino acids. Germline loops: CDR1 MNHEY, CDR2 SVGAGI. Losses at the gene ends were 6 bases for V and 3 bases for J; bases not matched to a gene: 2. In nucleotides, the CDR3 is TGTGCCAGCAGCCGGGACAGCTACGAGCAGTACTTC. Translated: CASSRDSYEQYF.

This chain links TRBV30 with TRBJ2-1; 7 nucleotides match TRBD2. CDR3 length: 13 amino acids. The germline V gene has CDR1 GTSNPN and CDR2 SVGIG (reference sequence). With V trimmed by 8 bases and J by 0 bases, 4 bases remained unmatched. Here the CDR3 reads CAGPGGSYNEQFF. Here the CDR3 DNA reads TGTGCCGGTCCGGGGGGCTCCTACAATGAGCAGTTCTTC.

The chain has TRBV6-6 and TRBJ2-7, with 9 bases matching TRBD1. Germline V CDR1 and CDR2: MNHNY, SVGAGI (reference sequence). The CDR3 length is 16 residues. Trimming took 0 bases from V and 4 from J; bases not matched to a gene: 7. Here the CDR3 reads CASSYSPDRGAYEQYF. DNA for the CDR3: TGTGCCAGCAGTTACTCTCCGGACAGGGGAGCGTACGAGCAGTACTTC.

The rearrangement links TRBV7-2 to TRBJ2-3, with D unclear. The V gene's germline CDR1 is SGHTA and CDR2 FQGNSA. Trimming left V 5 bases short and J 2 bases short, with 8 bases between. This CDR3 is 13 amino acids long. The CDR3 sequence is CASSRVYTDTQYF. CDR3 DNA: TGTGCCAGCAGCCGGGTGTACACAGATACGCAGTATTTT.

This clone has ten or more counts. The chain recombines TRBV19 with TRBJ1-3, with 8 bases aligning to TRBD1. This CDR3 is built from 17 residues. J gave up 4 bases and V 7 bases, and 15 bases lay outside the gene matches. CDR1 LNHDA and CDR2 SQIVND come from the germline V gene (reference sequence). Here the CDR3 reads CASTSDRAAWIGNTIYF. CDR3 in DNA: TGTGCCAGTACCTCGGACAGGGCGGCGTGGATCGGAAACACCATATATTTT.

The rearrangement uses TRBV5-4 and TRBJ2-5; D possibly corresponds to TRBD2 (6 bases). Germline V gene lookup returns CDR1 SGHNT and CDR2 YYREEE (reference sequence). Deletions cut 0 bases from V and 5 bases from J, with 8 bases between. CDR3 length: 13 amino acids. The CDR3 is CASSLGGVETQYF. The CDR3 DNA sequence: TGTGCCAGCAGCTTGGGGGGGGTGGAGACCCAGTACTTC.

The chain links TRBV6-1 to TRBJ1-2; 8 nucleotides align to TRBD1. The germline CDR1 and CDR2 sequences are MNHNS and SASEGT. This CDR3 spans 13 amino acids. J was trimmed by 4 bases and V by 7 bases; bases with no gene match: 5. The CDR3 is CASNDRGGYGYTF. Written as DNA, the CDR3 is TGTGCCAGCAACGACAGGGGCGGCTATGGCTACACCTTC.

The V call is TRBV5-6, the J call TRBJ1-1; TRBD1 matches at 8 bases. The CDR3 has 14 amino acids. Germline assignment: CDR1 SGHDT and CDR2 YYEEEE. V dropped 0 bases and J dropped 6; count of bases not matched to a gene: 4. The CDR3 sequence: CASSLGQGAAEAFF. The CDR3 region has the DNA TGTGCCAGCAGCTTGGGTCAGGGGGCGGCTGAAGCTTTCTTT.

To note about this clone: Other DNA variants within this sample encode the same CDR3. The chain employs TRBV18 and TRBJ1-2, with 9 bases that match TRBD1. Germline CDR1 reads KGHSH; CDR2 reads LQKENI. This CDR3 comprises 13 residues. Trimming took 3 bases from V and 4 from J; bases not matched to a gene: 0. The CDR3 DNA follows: TGTGCCAGCTCACCGGACAGGGGCTATGGCTACACCTTC. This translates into CASSPDRGYGYTF.

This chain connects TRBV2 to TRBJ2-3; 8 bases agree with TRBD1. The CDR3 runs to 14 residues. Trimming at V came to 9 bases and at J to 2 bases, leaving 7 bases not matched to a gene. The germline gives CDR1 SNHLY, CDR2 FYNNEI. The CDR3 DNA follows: TGTGCCAGTCAGGGGGCCAGCCTCACAGATACGCAGTATTTT. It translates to CASQGASLTDTQYF.

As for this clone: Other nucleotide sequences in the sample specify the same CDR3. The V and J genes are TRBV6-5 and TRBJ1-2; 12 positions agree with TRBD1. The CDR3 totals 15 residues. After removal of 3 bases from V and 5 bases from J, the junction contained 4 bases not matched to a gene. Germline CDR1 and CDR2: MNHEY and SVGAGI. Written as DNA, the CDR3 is TGTGCCAGCAGTTATAGGGGACAGGGGGCTTATGGCTACACCTTC. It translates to CASSYRGQGAYGYTF.

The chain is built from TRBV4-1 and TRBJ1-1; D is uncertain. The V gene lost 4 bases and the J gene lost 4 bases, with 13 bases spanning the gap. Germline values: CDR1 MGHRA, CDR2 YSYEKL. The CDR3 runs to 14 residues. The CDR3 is CASSPVGSGTEAFF. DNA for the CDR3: TGCGCCAGCAGCCCGGTGGGTTCGGGCACTGAAGCTTTCTTT.

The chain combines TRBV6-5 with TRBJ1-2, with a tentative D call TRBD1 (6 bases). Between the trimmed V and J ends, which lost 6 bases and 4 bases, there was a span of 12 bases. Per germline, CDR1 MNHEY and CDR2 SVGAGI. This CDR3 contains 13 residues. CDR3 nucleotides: TGTGCCAGCAGCCCCGACAGGCTCTATGGCTACACCTTC. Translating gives CASSPDRLYGYTF.

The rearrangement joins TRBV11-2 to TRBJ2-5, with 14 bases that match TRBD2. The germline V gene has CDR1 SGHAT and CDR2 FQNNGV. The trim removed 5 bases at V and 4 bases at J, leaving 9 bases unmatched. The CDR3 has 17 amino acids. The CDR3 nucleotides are TGTGCCAGCAGCCGACAGGGACTAGCGGGGGAGGGAGAGACCCAGTACTTC. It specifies CASSRQGLAGEGETQYF. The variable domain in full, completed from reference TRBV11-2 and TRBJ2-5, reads EAGVAQSPRYKIIEKRQSVAFWCNPISGHATLYWYQQILGQGPKLLIQFQNNGVVDDSQLPKDRFSAERLKGVDSTLKIQPAKLEDSAVYLCASSRQGLAGEGETQYFGPGTRLLVL.

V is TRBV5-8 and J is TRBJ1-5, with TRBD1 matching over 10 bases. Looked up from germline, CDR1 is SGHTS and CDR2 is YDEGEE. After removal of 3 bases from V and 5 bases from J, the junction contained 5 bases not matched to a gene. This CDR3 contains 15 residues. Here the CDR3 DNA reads TGTGCCAGCAGCTGGGGGACAGGGGACCATCAGCCCCAGCATTTT. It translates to CASSWGTGDHQPQHF.

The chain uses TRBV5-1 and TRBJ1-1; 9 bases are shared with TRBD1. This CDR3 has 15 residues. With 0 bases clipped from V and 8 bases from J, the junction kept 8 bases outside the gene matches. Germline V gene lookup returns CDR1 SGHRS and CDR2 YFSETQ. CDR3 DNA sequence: TGCGCCAGCAGCTTGGGGACAGGGGTGTTGTCCGAAGCTTTCTTT. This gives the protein CASSLGTGVLSEAFF.

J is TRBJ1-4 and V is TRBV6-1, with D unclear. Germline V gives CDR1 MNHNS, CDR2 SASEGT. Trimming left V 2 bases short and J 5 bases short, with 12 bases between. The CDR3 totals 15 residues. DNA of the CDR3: TGTGCCAGCAGTGAACGGCGGGAGAGCAATGAAAAACTGTTTTTT. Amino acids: CASSERRESNEKLFF.

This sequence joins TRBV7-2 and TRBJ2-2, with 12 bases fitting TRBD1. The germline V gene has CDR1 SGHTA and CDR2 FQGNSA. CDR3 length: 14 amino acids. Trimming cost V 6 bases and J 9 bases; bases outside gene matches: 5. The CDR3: CASRWDRGQRELFF. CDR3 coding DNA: TGTGCCAGCAGGTGGGACAGGGGGCAAAGGGAGCTGTTTTTT.

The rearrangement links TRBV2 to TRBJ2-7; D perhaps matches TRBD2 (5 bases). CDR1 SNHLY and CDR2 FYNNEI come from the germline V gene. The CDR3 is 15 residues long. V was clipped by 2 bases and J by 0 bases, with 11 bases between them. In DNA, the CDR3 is TGTGCCAGCAGTGAAATAGCTCGGGACTCCTACGAGCAGTACTTC. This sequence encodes CASSEIARDSYEQYF.

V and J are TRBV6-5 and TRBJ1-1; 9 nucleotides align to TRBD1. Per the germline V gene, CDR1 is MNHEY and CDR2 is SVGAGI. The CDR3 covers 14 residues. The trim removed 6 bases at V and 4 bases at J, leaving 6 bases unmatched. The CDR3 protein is CASRRGQGFTEAFF. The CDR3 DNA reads TGTGCCAGCAGGAGGGGACAGGGCTTCACTGAAGCTTTCTTT.

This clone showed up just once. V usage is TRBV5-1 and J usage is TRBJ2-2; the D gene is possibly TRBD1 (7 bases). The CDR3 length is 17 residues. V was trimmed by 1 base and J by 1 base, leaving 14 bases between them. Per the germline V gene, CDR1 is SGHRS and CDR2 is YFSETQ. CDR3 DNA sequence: TGCGCCAGCAGCTTGAGCTCAGGGGGGCTGAACACCGGGGAGCTGTTTTTT. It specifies CASSLSSGGLNTGELFF. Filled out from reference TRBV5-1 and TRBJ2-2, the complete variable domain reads KAGVTQTPRYLIKTRGQQVTLSCSPISGHRSVSWYQQTPGQGLQFLFEYFSETQRNKGNFPGRFSGRQFSNSRSEMNVSTLELGDSALYLCASSLSSGGLNTGELFFGEGSRLTVL.

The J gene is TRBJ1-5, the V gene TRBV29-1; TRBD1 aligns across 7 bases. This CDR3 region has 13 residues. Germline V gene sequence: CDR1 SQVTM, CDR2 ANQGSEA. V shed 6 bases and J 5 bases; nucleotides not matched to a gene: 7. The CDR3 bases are TGCAGCGTGGGCGGACAGGTCGATCAGCCCCAGCATTTT. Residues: CSVGGQVDQPQHF.

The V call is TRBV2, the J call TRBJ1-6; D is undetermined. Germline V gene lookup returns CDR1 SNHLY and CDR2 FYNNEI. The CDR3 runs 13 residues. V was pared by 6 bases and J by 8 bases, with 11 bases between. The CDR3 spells CASRDGIYSPLHF. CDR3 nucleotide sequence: TGTGCCAGCAGGGACGGGATATATTCACCCCTCCACTTT.

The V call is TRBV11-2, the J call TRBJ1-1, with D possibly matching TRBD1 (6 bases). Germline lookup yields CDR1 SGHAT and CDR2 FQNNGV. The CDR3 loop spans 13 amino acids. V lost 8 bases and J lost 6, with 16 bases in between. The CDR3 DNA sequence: TGTGCCAGCCAAAGGGGGAGGGGGGCTGAAGCTTTCTTT. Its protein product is CASQRGRGAEAFF.